Listed below are T cell receptor beta chains from one sample, sequenced in a study of T-cell reconstitution after alpha-beta-depleted transplantation in children. MiXCR, applied by TCRdb to the PCR reads, yields one record per CDR3 protein. The table shows about 90,000 distinct CDR3 sequences, with 15% to 19% occurring only once. The starting material was PBMCs, mostly from graft donor cells, obtained 180 days after TCRalphabeta/CD19-depleted stem cell transplant. The receptor set was obtained from a male patient aged 2-10 years who had a stem cell transplant for acute lymphoblastic leukemia, so the T cells may come from the graft donor. Each CDR3 is given with its conserved first and last residue. Fields, in order: clone size, V gene, CDR3 length, J gene, CDR3 protein. Some rows have no size entry. The others give once, few or many, or a class for an expanded clone.

size: few
V: TRBV3-1
length: 16
J: TRBJ2-5
CDR3: CASSQEGGQAIRAQYF

size: once
V: TRBV29-1
length: 14
J: TRBJ2-3
CDR3: CSVESGSSTDTQYF

size: few
V: TRBV10-1
length: 14
J: TRBJ2-5
CDR3: CASSRRAAQETQYF

size: -
V: TRBV7-9
length: 12
J: TRBJ2-7
CDR3: CASSLAAYEQYF

size: many
V: TRBV4-2
length: 15
J: TRBJ2-4
CDR3: CASSQGPIAKNIQYF

size: -
V: TRBV10-3
length: 14
J: TRBJ1-1
CDR3: CAISDGTGVKAAFF

size: few
V: TRBV6-1
length: 13
J: TRBJ1-1
CDR3: CASRQNQDTEAFF

size: -
V: TRBV18
length: 20
J: TRBJ2-7
CDR3: CASSPYQGQGARNGYYEQYF

size: -
V: TRBV5-1
length: 16
J: TRBJ1-5
CDR3: CASSLDGGRSNQPQHF

size: -
V: TRBV4-1
length: 15
J: TRBJ2-2
CDR3: CASSRAWGLSGELFF

size: -
V: TRBV6-1
length: 15
J: TRBJ2-5
CDR3: CASRDRQGVQETQYF

size: -
V: TRBV7-9
length: 14
J: TRBJ2-7
CDR3: CASSPPGQGREQYF

size: few
V: TRBV4-3
length: 14
J: TRBJ1-2
CDR3: CASSPYAAVYGYTF

size: many
V: TRBV5-6
length: 15
J: TRBJ2-7
CDR3: CASSGGGLALYEQYF

size: -
V: TRBV6-5
length: 16
J: TRBJ1-1
CDR3: CASSSTTGHKNTEAFF

size: few
V: TRBV6-2/TRBV6-3
length: 14
J: TRBJ2-1
CDR3: CASSYGADYNEQFF

size: -
V: TRBV11-2
length: 18
J: TRBJ2-2
CDR3: CASSLLLAGGPNTGELFF

size: few
V: TRBV7-2
length: 15
J: TRBJ2-2
CDR3: CASSLDSPGTGELFF

size: -
V: TRBV7-9
length: 15
J: TRBJ1-5
CDR3: CASSLEVEPNQPQHF

size: -
V: TRBV13
length: 21
J: TRBJ2-3
CDR3: CASSSPRLRTGQRGVTDTQYF

size: -
V: TRBV4-2
length: 13
J: TRBJ2-4
CDR3: CASSPQVGDIQYF

size: -
V: TRBV5-1
length: 13
J: TRBJ2-7
CDR3: CASRKGTDYEQYF

size: few
V: TRBV28
length: 16
J: TRBJ2-3
CDR3: CASSSSGGAGANTQYF

size: few
V: TRBV11-2
length: 15
J: TRBJ1-2
CDR3: CASSLEHGANYGYTF

size: -
V: TRBV11-1
length: 17
J: TRBJ2-7
CDR3: CASSLALMGKGNYEQYF

size: few
V: TRBV27
length: 14
J: TRBJ2-5
CDR3: CASSPRGAKETQYF

size: -
V: TRBV5-1
length: 17
J: TRBJ1-3
CDR3: CASSLGWVALSGNTIYF

size: few
V: TRBV29-1
length: 10
J: TRBJ2-1
CDR3: CSVDYNEQFF

size: few
V: TRBV20-1
length: 13
J: TRBJ2-3
CDR3: CSASSGPADTQYF

size: -
V: TRBV27
length: 15
J: TRBJ2-1
CDR3: CASSRSGGAVDEQFF

size: many
V: TRBV5-1
length: 14
J: TRBJ2-5
CDR3: CASSNGQPEETQYF

size: -
V: TRBV6-1
length: 15
J: TRBJ1-1
CDR3: CASSAQSKRDTEAFF

size: -
V: TRBV5-1
length: 15
J: TRBJ1-5
CDR3: CASSLAPLSNQPQHF

size: -
V: TRBV5-1
length: 15
J: TRBJ2-5
CDR3: CASSSPGRPPETQYF

size: -
V: TRBV12-3/TRBV12-4
length: 16
J: TRBJ2-1
CDR3: CASSFLSPWSYNEQFF

size: -
V: TRBV20-1
length: 12
J: TRBJ2-5
CDR3: CSARGVGETQYF

size: many
V: TRBV6-5
length: 14
J: TRBJ1-2
CDR3: CASSYSMGRGGYTF

size: -
V: TRBV20-1
length: 16
J: TRBJ2-3
CDR3: CSARDLLAERTDTQYF

size: -
V: TRBV12-3/TRBV12-4
length: 14
J: TRBJ1-1
CDR3: CASSLRHVGAEAFF

size: -
V: TRBV20-1
length: 12
J: TRBJ2-1
CDR3: CSARSLAGEQFF

size: few
V: TRBV18
length: 13
J: TRBJ1-2
CDR3: CASSADRGRGYTF

size: -
V: TRBV7-8
length: 18
J: TRBJ1-1
CDR3: CASSLVFPEQRGNTEAFF

size: -
V: TRBV3-1
length: 17
J: TRBJ1-5
CDR3: CASSQPTAGRFAQPQHF

size: few
V: TRBV7-2
length: 12
J: TRBJ1-1
CDR3: CASSYPPLEAFF

size: -
V: TRBV7-7
length: 14
J: TRBJ2-2
CDR3: CASSLENRGGELFF